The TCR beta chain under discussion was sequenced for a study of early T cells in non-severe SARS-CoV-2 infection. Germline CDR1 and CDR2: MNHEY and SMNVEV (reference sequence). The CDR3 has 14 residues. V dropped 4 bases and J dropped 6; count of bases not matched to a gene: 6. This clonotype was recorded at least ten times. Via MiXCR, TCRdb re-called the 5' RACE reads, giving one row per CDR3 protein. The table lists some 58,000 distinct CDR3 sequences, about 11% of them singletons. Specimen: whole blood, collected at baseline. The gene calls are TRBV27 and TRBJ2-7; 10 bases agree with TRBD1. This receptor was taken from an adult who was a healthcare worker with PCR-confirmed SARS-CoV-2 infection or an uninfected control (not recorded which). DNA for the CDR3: TGTGCCAGCAGTTCCCGGGACAGGGGCAGCGAGCAGTACTTC. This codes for CASSSRDRGSEQYF.